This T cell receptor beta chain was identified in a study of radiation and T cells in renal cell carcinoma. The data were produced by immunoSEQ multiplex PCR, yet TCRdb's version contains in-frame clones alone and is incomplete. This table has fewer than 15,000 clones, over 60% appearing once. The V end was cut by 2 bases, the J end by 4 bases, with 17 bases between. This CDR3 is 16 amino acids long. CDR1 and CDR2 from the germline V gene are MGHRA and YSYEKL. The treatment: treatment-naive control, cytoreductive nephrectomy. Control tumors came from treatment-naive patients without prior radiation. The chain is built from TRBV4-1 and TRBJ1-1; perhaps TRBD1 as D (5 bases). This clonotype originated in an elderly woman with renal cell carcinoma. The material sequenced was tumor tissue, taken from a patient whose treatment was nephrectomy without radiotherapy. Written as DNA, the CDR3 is TGCGCCAGCAGCCAACTTGTGGGTCGGGGGGGCACTGAAGCTTTCTTT. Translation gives CASSQLVGRGGTEAFF.